This TCR delta chain was sequenced during a study of gamma-delta chains in newborns, infants, children. Turning to the study itself: Microbial exposure reportedly drives polyclonal innate γδ T cell expansion after birth.

TCRdb redid the clone calls on the reads with CATT. The profile covers approximately 4,900 delta-chain clones, with 3% to 4.5% appearing a single time and approximately 8.1% taken by the ten largest. Germline V gene sequence: CDR1 GEAIGNYY, CDR2 EKD. The CDR3 runs to 19 residues. J gave up 0 bases and V 0 bases, and 5 bases lay outside the gene matches. Regarding this clone: The protein TCRdb gives is from a much larger clone and does not agree with this DNA's translation at residue 6, likely a read error; the protein shown here comes from the DNA.

This clonotype originated in a child who was a newborn, infant or young child, either healthy, febrile or measles-vaccinated (not recorded which). This chain joins TRDV2 and TRDJ3; 9 bases map to TRDD3. Material for sequencing was blood. The CDR3 nucleotides are TGTGCCTGTGACACCGCTGGGGGATCCAGCTCCTGGGACACCCGACAGATGTTTTTC. Translation gives CACDTAGGSSSWDTRQMFF.